Listed below are T cell receptor beta chains from one sample, sequenced in a study of blood T cells in healthy people across ages. One entry per CDR3 protein results from TCRdb running MiXCR on the 5' RACE reads. The sample includes 380,000 or so distinct CDR3 sequences, approximately 51% of them seen just once. The sequenced sample was blood. The receptors here all came from a man aged 55 to 70 in good health. The conserved cysteine and the conserved F or W are not part of the CDR3 here.

cdr3_aa j_call v_call
ASSLDAGLKADTQY TRBJ2-3 TRBV7-2
ASSQAWETQY TRBJ2-5 TRBV7-9
ASSQTPGLAIHNEQF TRBJ2-1 TRBV18
ASRETGGETQY TRBJ2-5 TRBV10-2
ASSSTGLIEAF TRBJ1-1 TRBV7-9
ASSEAGRGRSNQPQH TRBJ1-5 TRBV6-1
ASSLGRSNYGYT TRBJ1-2 TRBV12-3/TRBV12-4
ASTSRASSYNEQF TRBJ2-1 TRBV7-6
ASSRQGRETQY TRBJ2-5 TRBV2
ASSSIAGGQNEQF TRBJ2-1 TRBV11-1
ASSQDWGHTGANVLT TRBJ2-6 TRBV3-1
SATQGTNSPLH TRBJ1-6 TRBV20-1
SAGGQGAPKNIQY TRBJ2-4 TRBV20-1
ASSPRGASGNYNEQF TRBJ2-1 TRBV27
ASSQDWAGQPQH TRBJ1-5 TRBV3-1
ASSLAAITGANVLT TRBJ2-6 TRBV5-1
ASSPTAGGGSYNEQF TRBJ2-1 TRBV27
ASSQRQGLDDEQF TRBJ2-1 TRBV4-1
ATSRVVGRGTSSYEQY TRBJ2-7 TRBV15
ASSSPGGRGYGYT TRBJ1-2 TRBV12-3/TRBV12-4
AISGAGVIDEQF TRBJ2-1 TRBV10-3
ASSLMMGADTQY TRBJ2-3 TRBV7-2
ASSLGDRATNEKLF TRBJ1-4 TRBV5-1
ASTNAGGDIQY TRBJ2-4 TRBV11-1
ASSLDSGFGRGYLSYEQY TRBJ2-7 TRBV11-2